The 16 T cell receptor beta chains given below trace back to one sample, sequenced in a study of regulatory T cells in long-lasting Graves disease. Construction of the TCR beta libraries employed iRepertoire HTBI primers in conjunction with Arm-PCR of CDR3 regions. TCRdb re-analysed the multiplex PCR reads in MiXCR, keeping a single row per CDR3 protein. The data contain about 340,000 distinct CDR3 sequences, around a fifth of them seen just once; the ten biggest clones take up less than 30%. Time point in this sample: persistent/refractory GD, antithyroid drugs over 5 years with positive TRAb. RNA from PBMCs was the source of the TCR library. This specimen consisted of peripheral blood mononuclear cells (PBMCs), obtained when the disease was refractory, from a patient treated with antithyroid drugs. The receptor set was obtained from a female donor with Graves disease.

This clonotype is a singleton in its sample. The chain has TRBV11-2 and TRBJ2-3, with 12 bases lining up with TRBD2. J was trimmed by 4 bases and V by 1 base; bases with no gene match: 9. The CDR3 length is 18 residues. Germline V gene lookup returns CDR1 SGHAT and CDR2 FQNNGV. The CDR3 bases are TGTGCCAGCAGCTTAGTTGGTAGGGCTAGCGGGGGGGCAGATACGCAGTATTTT. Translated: CASSLVGRASGGADTQYF.

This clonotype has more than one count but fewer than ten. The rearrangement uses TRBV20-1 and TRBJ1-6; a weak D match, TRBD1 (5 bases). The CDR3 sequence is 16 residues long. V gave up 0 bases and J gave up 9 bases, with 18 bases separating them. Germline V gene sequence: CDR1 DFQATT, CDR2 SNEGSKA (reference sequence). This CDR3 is CSARERGREISSPLHF. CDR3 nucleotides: TGCAGTGCTAGAGAGAGGGGCAGGGAAATCAGTTCACCCCTCCACTTT.

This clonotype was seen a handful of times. This chain's CDR3 is CASSGPPTGFTGYTF. The CDR3 nucleotides read TGTGCCAGCAGCGGACCCCCTACAGGGTTTACCGGCTACACCTTC. This chain links TRBV9 with TRBJ1-2, with D possibly matching TRBD1 (6 bases). The germline CDR1 and CDR2 sequences are SGDLS and YYNGEE. V shed 3 bases and J shed 8 bases, with 20 bases lying between them. This CDR3 contains 15 residues. The full variable domain, with the rest looked up from reference TRBV9 and TRBJ1-2, is DSGVTQTPKHLITATGQRVTLRCSPRSGDLSVYWYQQSLDQGLQFLIQYYNGEERAKGNILERFSAQQFPDLHSELNLSSLELGDSALYFCASSGPPTGFTGYTFGSGTRLTVV.

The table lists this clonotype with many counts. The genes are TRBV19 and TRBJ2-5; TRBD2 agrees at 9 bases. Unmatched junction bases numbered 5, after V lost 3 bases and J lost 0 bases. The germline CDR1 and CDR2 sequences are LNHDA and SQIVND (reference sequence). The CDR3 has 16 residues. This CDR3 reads CASSITGTSYQETQYF. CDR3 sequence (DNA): TGTGCCAGTAGTATCACCGGGACTAGCTACCAAGAGACCCAGTACTTC.

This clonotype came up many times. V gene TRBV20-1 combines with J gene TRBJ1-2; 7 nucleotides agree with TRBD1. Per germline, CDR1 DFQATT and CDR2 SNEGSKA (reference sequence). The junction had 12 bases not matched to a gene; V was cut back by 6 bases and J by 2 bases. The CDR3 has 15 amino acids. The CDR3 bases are TGCAGTGCACCTGAGACAGGGAAGTCCAACTATGGCTACACCTTC. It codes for CSAPETGKSNYGYTF.

DNA of the CDR3: TGTGCCAGCAGTGAGGGTGGGACTCAACTAGCCAAAAACATTCAGTACTTC. It specifies CASSEGGTQLAKNIQYF. The V gene is TRBV6-1, the J gene TRBJ2-4; D is perhaps TRBD2 (6 bases). The germline V gene encodes CDR1 MNHNS and CDR2 SASEGT. This CDR3 spans 17 amino acids. Between the trimmed V and J ends, which lost 3 bases and 0 bases, there was a span of 15 bases.

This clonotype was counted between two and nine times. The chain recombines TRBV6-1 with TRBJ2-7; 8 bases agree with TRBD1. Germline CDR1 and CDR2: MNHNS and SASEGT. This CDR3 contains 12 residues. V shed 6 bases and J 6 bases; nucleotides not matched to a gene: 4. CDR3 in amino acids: CASSIQGGEQYF. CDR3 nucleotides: TGTGCCAGCAGCATACAGGGGGGCGAGCAGTACTTC.

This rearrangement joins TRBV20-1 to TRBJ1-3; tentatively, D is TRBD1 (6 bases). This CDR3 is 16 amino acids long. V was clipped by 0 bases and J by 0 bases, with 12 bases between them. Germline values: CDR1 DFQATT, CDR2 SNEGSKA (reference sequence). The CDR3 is CSARDGQLISGNTIYF. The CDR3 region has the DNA TGCAGTGCTAGAGATGGACAGCTAATCTCTGGAAACACCATATATTTT.

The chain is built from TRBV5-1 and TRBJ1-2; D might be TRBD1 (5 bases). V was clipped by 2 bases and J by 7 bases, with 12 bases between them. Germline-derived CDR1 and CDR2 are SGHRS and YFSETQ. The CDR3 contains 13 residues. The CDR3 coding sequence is TGCGCCAGCAGCTTAGGGGAGGCGCGTGGCTACACCTTC. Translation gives CASSLGEARGYTF.

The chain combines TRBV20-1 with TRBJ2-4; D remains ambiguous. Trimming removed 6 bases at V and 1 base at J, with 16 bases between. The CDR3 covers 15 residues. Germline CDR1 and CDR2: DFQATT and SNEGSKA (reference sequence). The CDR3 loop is CSAYPPAGAKNIQYF. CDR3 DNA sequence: TGCAGTGCGTACCCCCCCGCCGGTGCCAAAAACATTCAGTACTTC.

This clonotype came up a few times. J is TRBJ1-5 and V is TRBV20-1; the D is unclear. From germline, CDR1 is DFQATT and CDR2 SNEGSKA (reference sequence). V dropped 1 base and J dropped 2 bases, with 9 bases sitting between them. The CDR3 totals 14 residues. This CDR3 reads CSARGLAGNQPQHF. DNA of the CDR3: TGCAGTGCTAGAGGTTTAGCCGGCAATCAGCCCCAGCATTTT.

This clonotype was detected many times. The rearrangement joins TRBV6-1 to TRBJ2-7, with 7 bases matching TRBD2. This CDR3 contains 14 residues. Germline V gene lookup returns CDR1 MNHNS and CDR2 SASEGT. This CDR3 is CATTAKGLAYEQYF. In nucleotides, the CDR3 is TGTGCGACTACGGCCAAAGGACTAGCCTACGAGCAGTACTTC.

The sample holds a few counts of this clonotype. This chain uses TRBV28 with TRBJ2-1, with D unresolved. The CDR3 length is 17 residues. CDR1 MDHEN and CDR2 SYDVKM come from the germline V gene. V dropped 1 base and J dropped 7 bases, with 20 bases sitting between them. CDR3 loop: CASSLSIRRFPRNEQFF. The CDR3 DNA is TGTGCCAGCAGTTTATCCATACGCCGGTTCCCCAGGAATGAGCAGTTCTTC.

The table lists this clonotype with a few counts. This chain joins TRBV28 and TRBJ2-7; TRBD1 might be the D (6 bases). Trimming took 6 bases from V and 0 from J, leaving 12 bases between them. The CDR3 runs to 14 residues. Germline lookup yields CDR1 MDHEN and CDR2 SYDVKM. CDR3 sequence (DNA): TGTGCCAGCAGCCCGAGACAGGCCTCCTACGAGCAGTACTTC. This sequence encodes CASSPRQASYEQYF.

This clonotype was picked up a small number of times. The CDR3 DNA is TGTGCCAGCAGCCAATCTCCCACGCGCAGTGAGACCCAGTACTTC. Translation: CASSQSPTRSETQYF. The chain combines TRBV5-5 with TRBJ2-5; D not certain. Germline V gives CDR1 SGHKS, CDR2 YYEKEE (reference sequence). Trimming removed 4 bases from V and 5 bases from J, with 18 bases in between. The CDR3 has 15 residues.

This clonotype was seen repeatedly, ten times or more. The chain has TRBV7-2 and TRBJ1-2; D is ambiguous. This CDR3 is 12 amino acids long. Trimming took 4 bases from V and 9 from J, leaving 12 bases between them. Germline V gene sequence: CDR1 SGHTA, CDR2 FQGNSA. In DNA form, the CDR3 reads TGTGCCAGCAGCTGGAGTTCGGGGAGCTACACCTTC. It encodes CASSWSSGSYTF.